The source of this TCR beta chain is a study of blood T cell repertoires in COVID-19. At the level of the study: From the United States, Italy and Spain came samples of acute and convalescent COVID-19. T cells, B-cell-depleted T cells, or PBMCs provided the cDNA or gDNA that served as material.

Participants, about 18 to 90 years old, spanned around 25 US areas. Participant reports of clinical history set cohort assignment. Clones were sequenced by immunoSEQ multiplex PCR, and TCRdb holds only the in-frame ones, with some missing. The table lists a few hundred thousand clones, roughly 86% of them singletons, with approximately 10% in the top ten. This CDR3 region has 20 residues. Trimming cost V 0 bases and J 4 bases; bases outside gene matches: 16. Per the germline V gene, CDR1 is MNHEY and CDR2 is SVGEGT. The chain recombines TRBV6-2 or TRBV6-3 with TRBJ2-7; 12 bases fit TRBD2. The source material was PBMCs or T cells enriched from blood (not recorded which). This TCR was sampled from a man younger than 35 with acute COVID-19. CDR3 protein: CASSYSPGLAGLSHPYEQYF. The CDR3 DNA reads TGTGCCAGCAGTTACTCCCCGGGACTAGCGGGTCTGAGCCATCCTTACGAGCAGTACTTC.